This record covers a single TCR beta chain. The record originates from a study of blood T cell repertoires in COVID-19. The authors' processing: It was from reference gene primer amplification that nucleated cell counts were estimated. Sequenced by immunoSEQ multiplex PCR; TCRdb stores in-frame clones only, minus some. V, J and clone size derive from that table, while D and trimming were established from the DNA sequence. The sample holds a few hundred thousand clones, 88% seen once. This CDR3 region has 14 residues. CDR1 and CDR2 from the germline V gene are SQVTM and ANQGSEA. The V and J ends lost 0 bases and 3 bases respectively, with 11 bases between them.

V gene TRBV29-1 combines with J gene TRBJ1-1, with D possibly TRBD1 on 5 matching bases. Sequencing used peripheral blood. This clonotype was obtained from a woman aged 25 to 39 who had recovered from COVID-19. The CDR3 region is CSVEEEGWDTEAFF. CDR3 nucleotide sequence: TGCAGCGTTGAAGAGGAGGGGTGGGACACTGAAGCTTTCTTT.